This TCR beta chain was sequenced in a study of blood T cell repertoires in COVID-19. The wider study: Samples came from the United States, Italy and Spain, spanning acute and convalescent COVID-19. In each case, the material was cDNA or gDNA derived from T cells, B-cell-depleted T cells, or PBMCs.

This CDR3 is built from 14 residues. Trimming at V came to 3 bases and at J to 4 bases, leaving 2 bases not matched to a gene. Germline assignment: CDR1 LNHDA and CDR2 SQIVND (reference sequence). Under the authors' procedure: Nucleated cell number was recorded as an estimate derived from reference gene primer amplification. The assay was immunoSEQ multiplex PCR, and TCRdb's table has in-frame clones only and misses some. For V, J and clone size, that table is used; D and trimming come from the DNA. The table shows tens of thousands of clones, with 87% occurring only once. The chain couples TRBV19 to TRBJ2-2, with TRBD1 matching 7 bases. The specimen was peripheral blood. The clonotype comes from a man in his 60s with acute or convalescent COVID-19. CDR3 protein: CASSIGTVTGELFF. For the CDR3, the DNA is TGTGCCAGTAGTATCGGGACAGTCACCGGGGAGCTGTTTTTT.